Sequencing of this T cell receptor beta chain was carried out in a study of blood T cell repertoires in COVID-19. Whole-study context: Sites in the United States, Italy and Spain provided acute and convalescent COVID-19 samples.

This table comes from immunoSEQ multiplex PCR, and its TCRdb copy is limited to in-frame clones, with some not included. The sample holds roughly 30,000 clones, approximately 85% seen once. The clonotype was recovered from a man aged 55 to 70 with COVID-19, enrolled during active disease. Sequencing was carried out using peripheral blood.

The CDR3 DNA is TGTGCCAGCAGGGGACTAGCGACAGATACGCAGTATTTT. Its translation: CASRGLATDTQYF. The rearrangement joins TRBV27 to TRBJ2-3, with 10 bases that match TRBD2. The germline V gene has CDR1 MNHEY and CDR2 SMNVEV (reference sequence). The CDR3 length is 13 residues. With 6 bases clipped from V and 3 bases from J, the junction kept 0 bases outside the gene matches.